These T cell receptor beta chains were read from a single sample in a study of cytomegalovirus exposure and HLA in healthy donors. Generated by immunoSEQ multiplex PCR, the TCRdb table keeps only in-frame clones and is missing some. In the table there are 100,000 or so clones, under 85% of which are singletons. What was sequenced was PBMCs. All receptors come from a woman between 40 and 55 years old in good health and CMV-seronegative. Each CDR3 is given with its conserved first and last residue. D genes are given only for firm matches. Size tells how often a clone was seen (once, few, many) or the class of an expanded clone, and some rows leave it out.

D gene: -
J gene: TRBJ1-2
clone size: few
V gene: TRBV15
CDR3 protein: CATSRDQGAYGYTF
CDR3 DNA: TGTGCCACCAGCAGAGATCAAGGGGCTTATGGCTACACCTTC

D gene: TRBD1
J gene: TRBJ1-5
clone size: -
V gene: TRBV30
CDR3 protein: CAWSSSRDSLSNQPQHF
CDR3 DNA: TGTGCCTGGAGCTCAAGTAGGGACAGCCTTAGCAATCAGCCCCAGCATTTT

D gene: TRBD1
J gene: TRBJ2-7
clone size: -
V gene: TRBV11-2
CDR3 protein: CASSLDTGGSYEQYF
CDR3 DNA: TGTGCCAGCAGCTTAGATACAGGGGGCAGCTACGAGCAGTACTTC

D gene: TRBD1
J gene: TRBJ2-7
clone size: -
V gene: TRBV4-3
CDR3 protein: CASSQDRDRSNYEQYF
CDR3 DNA: TGCGCCAGCAGCCAGGACCGGGACAGGTCAAACTACGAGCAGTACTTC

D gene: -
J gene: TRBJ1-6
clone size: once
V gene: TRBV5-1
CDR3 protein: CASSLEVAENSPLHF
CDR3 DNA: TGCGCCAGCAGCTTGGAAGTGGCGGAAAATTCACCCCTCCACTTT

D gene: -
J gene: TRBJ2-1
clone size: few
V gene: TRBV7-3
CDR3 protein: CASSLGGFNEQFF
CDR3 DNA: TGTGCCAGCAGCTTGGGCGGGTTCAATGAGCAGTTCTTC

D gene: -
J gene: TRBJ1-2
clone size: -
V gene: TRBV5-4
CDR3 protein: CASSFGGVGYGYTF
CDR3 DNA: TGTGCCAGCAGCTTTGGAGGGGTAGGCTATGGCTACACCTTC

D gene: -
J gene: TRBJ2-7
clone size: -
V gene: TRBV27
CDR3 protein: CASSAGRSTGEQYF
CDR3 DNA: TGTGCCAGCAGTGCCGGGAGATCGACCGGCGAGCAGTACTTC

D gene: -
J gene: TRBJ1-5
clone size: -
V gene: TRBV4-2
CDR3 protein: CASSQGPPGSGNQPQHF
CDR3 DNA: TGTGCCAGCAGCCAAGGGCCTCCGGGGTCGGGCAATCAGCCCCAGCATTTT

D gene: -
J gene: TRBJ2-1
clone size: once
V gene: TRBV5-4
CDR3 protein: CASSGGTRDEQFF
CDR3 DNA: TGTGCCAGCAGCGGGGGGACGCGTGATGAGCAGTTCTTC

D gene: -
J gene: TRBJ2-3
clone size: -
V gene: TRBV21-1
CDR3 protein: CASSKVQGITDTQYF
CDR3 DNA: TGTGCCAGCAGCAAAGTACAGGGAATCACAGATACGCAGTATTTT

D gene: -
J gene: TRBJ1-4
clone size: few
V gene: TRBV6-5
CDR3 protein: CATPGRVGEKLFF
CDR3 DNA: TGTGCCACCCCGGGTCGGGTTGGGGAAAAACTGTTTTTT

D gene: -
J gene: TRBJ2-6
clone size: few
V gene: TRBV19
CDR3 protein: CASSIGWGAGANVLTF
CDR3 DNA: TGTGCCAGTAGTATAGGTTGGGGGGCTGGGGCCAACGTCCTGACTTTC

D gene: -
J gene: TRBJ2-1
clone size: -
V gene: TRBV6-1
CDR3 protein: CASRLDFSSYNEQFF
CDR3 DNA: TGTGCCAGCAGACTGGACTTTAGCTCCTACAATGAGCAGTTCTTC

D gene: TRBD1
J gene: TRBJ2-7
clone size: -
V gene: TRBV5-6
CDR3 protein: CASRRTGDGGEQYF
CDR3 DNA: TGTGCCAGCAGGAGGACAGGGGATGGGGGCGAGCAGTACTTC

D gene: TRBD1
J gene: TRBJ2-3
clone size: -
V gene: TRBV7-2
CDR3 protein: CASSRGQTDTQYF
CDR3 DNA: TGTGCCAGCAGCCGGGGACAGACAGATACGCAGTATTTT

D gene: TRBD1
J gene: TRBJ2-2
clone size: -
V gene: TRBV7-8
CDR3 protein: CASRDRGTGELFF
CDR3 DNA: TGTGCCAGCCGGGACAGGGGCACCGGGGAGCTGTTTTTT

D gene: -
J gene: TRBJ1-5
clone size: -
V gene: TRBV19
CDR3 protein: CASSFQQGQPQHF
CDR3 DNA: TGTGCCAGTAGTTTTCAGCAGGGTCAGCCCCAGCATTTT

D gene: TRBD2
J gene: TRBJ2-5
clone size: -
V gene: TRBV5-4
CDR3 protein: CASSLGYSGRETQYF
CDR3 DNA: TGTGCCAGCAGCTTGGGGTACAGCGGGAGGGAGACCCAGTACTTC

D gene: -
J gene: TRBJ2-7
clone size: -
V gene: TRBV10-3
CDR3 protein: CAISATESGEQYF
CDR3 DNA: TGTGCCATCAGTGCGACGGAATCGGGTGAGCAGTACTTC

D gene: -
J gene: TRBJ2-3
clone size: -
V gene: TRBV6-1
CDR3 protein: CASSNRNTDTQYF
CDR3 DNA: TGTGCCAGCAGTAACAGGAACACAGATACGCAGTATTTT

D gene: -
J gene: TRBJ2-4
clone size: -
V gene: TRBV19
CDR3 protein: CASSTQSRGAKNIQYF
CDR3 DNA: TGTGCCAGTAGTACCCAGTCCAGGGGAGCCAAAAACATTCAGTACTTC

D gene: TRBD1
J gene: TRBJ1-5
clone size: -
V gene: TRBV30
CDR3 protein: CAWTGQGSNQPQHF
CDR3 DNA: TGTGCCTGGACCGGACAGGGGTCCAATCAGCCCCAGCATTTT

D gene: TRBD2
J gene: TRBJ2-7
clone size: -
V gene: TRBV7-9
CDR3 protein: CSSSLAGLAEDYEQYF
CDR3 DNA: TGTTCCAGCAGCTTAGCCGGACTAGCTGAAGATTACGAGCAGTACTTC

D gene: TRBD1
J gene: TRBJ2-7
clone size: -
V gene: TRBV4-1
CDR3 protein: CASSQAPQGRGFSYEQYF
CDR3 DNA: TGCGCCAGCAGCCAGGCCCCTCAGGGCAGGGGGTTCTCCTACGAGCAGTACTTC

D gene: TRBD2
J gene: TRBJ2-2
clone size: -
V gene: TRBV10-3
CDR3 protein: CAISESQTSGTGELFF
CDR3 DNA: TGTGCCATCAGTGAGTCCCAGACTAGCGGAACCGGGGAGCTGTTTTTT

D gene: -
J gene: TRBJ2-7
clone size: few
V gene: TRBV15
CDR3 protein: CATSRDPTGDEQYF
CDR3 DNA: TGTGCCACCAGCAGAGATCCCACCGGGGACGAGCAGTACTTC

D gene: -
J gene: TRBJ1-2
clone size: -
V gene: TRBV4-1
CDR3 protein: CASSHNTGPRYGYTF
CDR3 DNA: TGCGCCAGCAGTCACAACACAGGGCCACGGTATGGCTACACCTTC

D gene: TRBD1
J gene: TRBJ2-7
clone size: few
V gene: TRBV30
CDR3 protein: CAWTSPGQGTYEQYF
CDR3 DNA: TGTGCCTGGACCTCCCCGGGACAGGGTACTTACGAGCAGTACTTC

D gene: TRBD2
J gene: TRBJ2-5
clone size: -
V gene: TRBV9
CDR3 protein: CASSLGLAGIETQYF
CDR3 DNA: TGTGCCAGCAGCTTGGGACTAGCGGGGATCGAGACCCAGTACTTC

D gene: -
J gene: TRBJ2-5
clone size: -
V gene: TRBV4-2
CDR3 protein: CASSQSGGEAEQYF
CDR3 DNA: TGTGCCAGCAGCCAATCTGGCGGGGAAGCGGAGCAGTACTTC

D gene: -
J gene: TRBJ1-1
clone size: -
V gene: TRBV28
CDR3 protein: CASSLEGGTEAFF
CDR3 DNA: TGTGCCAGCAGTTTAGAGGGTGGAACTGAAGCTTTCTTT

D gene: TRBD1
J gene: TRBJ1-3
clone size: -
V gene: TRBV4-1
CDR3 protein: CASSQDTGENTIYF
CDR3 DNA: TGCGCCAGCAGCCAAGATACAGGGGAAAACACCATATATTTT